This T cell receptor beta chain was identified during a study of cytomegalovirus exposure and HLA in healthy donors. The PCR made use of 60 Vbeta and 13 Jbeta primers. Assay used: immunoSEQ multiplex PCR; TCRdb lists only in-frame clones, some missing. The repertoire consists of approximately 98,000 clones, with 74% occurring once and the leading ten covering around 2%. Healthy people donating bone marrow made up the donors. Donors were nominally healthy when sampled, though unrecorded immune exposures were likely. Points from the study as a whole: Per published accounts, TCR beta sequences correctly predicted the HLA-A and HLA-B alleles of most subjects. Reportedly, fewer N-insertions than the 666-donor mean appeared in an Asian-associated ancestry cluster in a later analysis.

With respect to this clone: Its antigen is still unknown.

Trimming shortened V by 5 bases and J by 7 bases, and 14 bases separated the two germline ends. This CDR3 comprises 13 residues. Germline V gene sequence: CDR1 MGHDK, CDR2 SYGVNS. The receptor was isolated from a male donor in good health and CMV-seronegative. V usage is TRBV25-1 and J usage is TRBJ1-2, with D maybe TRBD1 (6 bases). The source material was PBMCs. In DNA form, the CDR3 reads TGTGCCAGCAGTAGCACAGGGAGCGGTGGCTACACCTTC. Amino acid sequence: CASSSTGSGGYTF.